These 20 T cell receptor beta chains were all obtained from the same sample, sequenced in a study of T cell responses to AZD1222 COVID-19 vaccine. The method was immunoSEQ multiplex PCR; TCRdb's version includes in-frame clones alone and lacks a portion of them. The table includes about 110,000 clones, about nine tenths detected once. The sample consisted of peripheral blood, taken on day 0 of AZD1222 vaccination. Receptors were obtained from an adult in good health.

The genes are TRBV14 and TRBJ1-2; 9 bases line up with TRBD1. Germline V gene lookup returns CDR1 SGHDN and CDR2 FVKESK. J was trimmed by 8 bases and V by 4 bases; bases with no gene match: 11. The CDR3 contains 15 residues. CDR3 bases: TGTGCCAGCAGCCCCACAGGGGGCTTCGGCGGAGGCTACACCTTC. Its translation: CASSPTGGFGGGYTF.

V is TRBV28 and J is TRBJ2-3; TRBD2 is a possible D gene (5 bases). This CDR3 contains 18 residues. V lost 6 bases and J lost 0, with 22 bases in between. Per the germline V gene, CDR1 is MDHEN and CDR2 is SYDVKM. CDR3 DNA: TGTGCCAGCAGGCCTCATTGGACTCTTTTAACTAGCACAGATACGCAGTATTTT. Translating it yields CASRPHWTLLTSTDTQYF.

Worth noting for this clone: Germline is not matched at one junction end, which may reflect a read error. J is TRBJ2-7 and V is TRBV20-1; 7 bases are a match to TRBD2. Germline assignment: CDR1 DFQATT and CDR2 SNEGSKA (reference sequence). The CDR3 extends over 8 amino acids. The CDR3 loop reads CSASGGDF. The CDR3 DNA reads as TGCAGTGCTAGTGGGGGGGACTTC.

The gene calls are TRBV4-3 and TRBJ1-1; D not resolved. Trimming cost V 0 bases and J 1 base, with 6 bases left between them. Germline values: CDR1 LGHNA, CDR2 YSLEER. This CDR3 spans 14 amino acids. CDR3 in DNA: TGCGCCAGCAGCCAAGACGGAAGGAACACTGAAGCTTTCTTT. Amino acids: CASSQDGRNTEAFF.

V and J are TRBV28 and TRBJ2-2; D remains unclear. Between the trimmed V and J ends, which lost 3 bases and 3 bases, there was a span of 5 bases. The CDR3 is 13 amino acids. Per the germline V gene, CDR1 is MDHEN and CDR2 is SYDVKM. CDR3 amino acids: CASSLGYTGELFF. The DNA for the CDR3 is TGTGCCAGCAGTTTGGGGTACACCGGGGAGCTGTTTTTT.

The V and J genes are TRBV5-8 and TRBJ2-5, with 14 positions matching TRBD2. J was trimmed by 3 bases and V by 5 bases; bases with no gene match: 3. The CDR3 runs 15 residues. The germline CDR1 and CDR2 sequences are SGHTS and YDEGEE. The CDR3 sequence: CASSKGLAGEETQYF. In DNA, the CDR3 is TGTGCCAGCAGTAAGGGACTAGCGGGAGAAGAGACCCAGTACTTC.

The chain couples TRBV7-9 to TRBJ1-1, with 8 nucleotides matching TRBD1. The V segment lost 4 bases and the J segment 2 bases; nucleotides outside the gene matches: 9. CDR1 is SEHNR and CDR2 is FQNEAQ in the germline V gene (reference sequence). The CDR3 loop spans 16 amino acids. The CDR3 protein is CASSSLTQGANTEAFF. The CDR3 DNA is TGTGCCAGCAGCTCCCTTACTCAGGGGGCAAACACTGAAGCTTTCTTT.

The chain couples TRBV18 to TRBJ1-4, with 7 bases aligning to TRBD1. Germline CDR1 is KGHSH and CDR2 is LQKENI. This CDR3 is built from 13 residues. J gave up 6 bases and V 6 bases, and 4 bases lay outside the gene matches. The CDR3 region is CASSLDRDEKLFF. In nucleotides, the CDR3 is TGTGCCAGCTCTCTTGACAGGGATGAAAAACTGTTTTTT.

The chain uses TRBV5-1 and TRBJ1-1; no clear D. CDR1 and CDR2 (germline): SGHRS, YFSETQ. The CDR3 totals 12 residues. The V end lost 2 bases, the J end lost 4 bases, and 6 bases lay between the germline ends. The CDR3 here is CASSLSGTEAFF. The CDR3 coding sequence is TGCGCCAGCAGCTTATCGGGCACTGAAGCTTTCTTT. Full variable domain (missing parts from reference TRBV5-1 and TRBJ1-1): KAGVTQTPRYLIKTRGQQVTLSCSPISGHRSVSWYQQTPGQGLQFLFEYFSETQRNKGNFPGRFSGRQFSNSRSEMNVSTLELGDSALYLCASSLSGTEAFFGQGTRLTVV.

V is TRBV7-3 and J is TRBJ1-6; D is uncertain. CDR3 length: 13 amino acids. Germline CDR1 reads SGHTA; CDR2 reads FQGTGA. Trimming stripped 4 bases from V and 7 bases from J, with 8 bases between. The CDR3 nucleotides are TGTGCCAGCAGCTCCGACCCAAATTCACCCCTCCACTTT. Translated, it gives CASSSDPNSPLHF.

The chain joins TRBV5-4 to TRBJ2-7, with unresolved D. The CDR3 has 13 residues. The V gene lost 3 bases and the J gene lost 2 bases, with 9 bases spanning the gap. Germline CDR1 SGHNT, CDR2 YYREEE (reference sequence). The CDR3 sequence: CASSSPQTYEQYF. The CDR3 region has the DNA TGTGCCAGCAGCTCCCCCCAGACCTACGAGCAGTACTTC. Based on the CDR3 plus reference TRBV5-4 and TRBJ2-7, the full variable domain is ETGVTQSPTHLIKTRGQQVTLRCSSQSGHNTVSWYQQALGQGPQFIFQYYREEENGRGNFPPRFSGLQFPNYSSELNVNALELDDSALYLCASSSPQTYEQYFGPGTRLTVT.

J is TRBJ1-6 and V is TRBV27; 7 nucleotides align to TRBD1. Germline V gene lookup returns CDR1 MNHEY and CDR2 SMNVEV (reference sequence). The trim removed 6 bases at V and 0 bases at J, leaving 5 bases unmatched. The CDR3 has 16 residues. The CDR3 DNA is TGTGCCAGCAGGGGGACAGTTCTCTCCTATAATTCACCCCTCCACTTT. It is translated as CASRGTVLSYNSPLHF.

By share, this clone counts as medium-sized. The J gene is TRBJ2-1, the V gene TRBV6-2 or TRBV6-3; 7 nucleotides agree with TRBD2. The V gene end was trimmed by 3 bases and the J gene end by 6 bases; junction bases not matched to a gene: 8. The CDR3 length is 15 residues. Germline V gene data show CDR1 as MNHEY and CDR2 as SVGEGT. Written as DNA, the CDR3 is TGTGCCAGCAGTTATTTGGGGGGGGAGATCAATGAGCAGTTCTTC. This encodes CASSYLGGEINEQFF.

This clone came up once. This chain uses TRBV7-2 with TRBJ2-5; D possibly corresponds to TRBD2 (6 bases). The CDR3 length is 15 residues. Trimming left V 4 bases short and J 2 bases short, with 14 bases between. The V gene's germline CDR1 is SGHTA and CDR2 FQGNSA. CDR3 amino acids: CASSSVQGGQETQYF. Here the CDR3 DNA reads TGTGCCAGCAGCTCGGTCCAGGGAGGTCAAGAGACCCAGTACTTC.

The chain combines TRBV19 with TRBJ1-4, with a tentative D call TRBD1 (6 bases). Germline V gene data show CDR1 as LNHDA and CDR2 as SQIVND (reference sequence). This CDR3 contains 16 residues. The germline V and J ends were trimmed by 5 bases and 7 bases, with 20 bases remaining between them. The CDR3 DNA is TGTGCCAGTAGTGTGATAAGAACAGGGCAAGTTGAAAAACTGTTTTTT. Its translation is CASSVIRTGQVEKLFF.

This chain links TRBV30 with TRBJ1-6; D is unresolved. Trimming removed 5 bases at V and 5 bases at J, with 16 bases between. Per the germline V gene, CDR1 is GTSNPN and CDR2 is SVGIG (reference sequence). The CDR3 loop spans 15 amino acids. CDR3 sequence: CAWGVGWSNNSPLHF. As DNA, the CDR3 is TGTGCCTGGGGAGTCGGGTGGAGTAATAATTCACCCCTCCACTTT.

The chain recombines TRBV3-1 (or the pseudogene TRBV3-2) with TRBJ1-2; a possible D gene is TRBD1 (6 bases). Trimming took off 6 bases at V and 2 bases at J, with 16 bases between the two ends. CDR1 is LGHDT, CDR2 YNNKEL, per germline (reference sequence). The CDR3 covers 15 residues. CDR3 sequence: CASRRPPQGNYGYTF. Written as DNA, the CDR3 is TGTGCCAGCAGGCGACCCCCCCAGGGGAACTATGGCTACACCTTC.

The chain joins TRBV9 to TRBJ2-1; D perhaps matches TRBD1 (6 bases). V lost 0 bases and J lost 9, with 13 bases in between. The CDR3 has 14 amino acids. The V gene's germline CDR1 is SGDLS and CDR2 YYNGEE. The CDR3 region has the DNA TGTGCCAGCAGCGTAGAGCAGGGGTATGGTGAGCAGTTCTTC. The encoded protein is CASSVEQGYGEQFF.

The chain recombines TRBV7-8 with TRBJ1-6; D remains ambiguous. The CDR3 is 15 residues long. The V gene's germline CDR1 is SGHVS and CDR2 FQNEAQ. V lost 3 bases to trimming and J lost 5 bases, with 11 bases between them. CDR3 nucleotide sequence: TGTGCCAGCAGCTTGACGCCGGGAAATAATTCACCCCTCCACTTT. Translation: CASSLTPGNNSPLHF.

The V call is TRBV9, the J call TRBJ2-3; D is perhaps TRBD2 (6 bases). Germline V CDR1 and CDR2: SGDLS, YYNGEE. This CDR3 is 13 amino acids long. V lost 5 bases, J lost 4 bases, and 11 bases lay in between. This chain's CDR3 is CASSDGGADTQYF. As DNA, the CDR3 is TGTGCCAGCAGTGATGGAGGGGCAGATACGCAGTATTTT.